This T cell receptor beta chain stems from a study of shared clonotypes between healthy human individuals. The germline V gene has CDR1 WSHSY and CDR2 SAAADI. This CDR3 has 14 amino acids. All donors qualified as healthy HIV-negative adults and had experienced no recent acute infections or vaccinations. As regards this clone: Its antigen is unknown. A junction end diverges from the germline sequence, so it may reflect a read error.

Per the authors' pipeline: In the immunoSEQ data, sequences were junction-only and lacked quality scores, so filtering differed. Clones were read by immunoSEQ multiplex PCR, and TCRdb kept only the in-frame ones, dropping some. For V, J and clone size, that table is used; D and trimming come from the DNA. This sample has about 1 million clones, with 65% to 75% found just once. Regarding the study as a whole: Lower generation probabilities were found for non-shared clonotypes than for those shared by all four donors. An expected dependence of interdonor clonotype sharing on sequencing depth was noted.

The source material was memory CD4+ T cells sorted from blood. The subset is: CD45RA-negative fraction. The receptor was isolated from a man younger than 35 in good health. The chain combines TRBV10-2 with TRBJ2-7, with 7 bases matching TRBD1. In DNA, the CDR3 is TGTGCCAGCAGGACGACAGGGAGAGGTAACGAGCAGTACTTC. This translates into CASRTTGRGNEQYF.